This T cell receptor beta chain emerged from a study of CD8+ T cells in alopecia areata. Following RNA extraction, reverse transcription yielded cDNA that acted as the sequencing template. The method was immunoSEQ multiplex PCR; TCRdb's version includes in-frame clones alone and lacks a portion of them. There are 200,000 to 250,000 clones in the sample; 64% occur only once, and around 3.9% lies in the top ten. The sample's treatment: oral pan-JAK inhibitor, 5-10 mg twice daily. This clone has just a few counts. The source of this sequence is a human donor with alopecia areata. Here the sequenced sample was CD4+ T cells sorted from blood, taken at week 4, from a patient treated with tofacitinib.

The CDR3 DNA reads TGCAGCGTTGTCGTACAGCTTAGCACCGGGGAGCTGTTTTTT. Translating gives CSVVVQLSTGELFF. The V call is TRBV29-1, the J call TRBJ2-2; no clear D. Germline V gene data show CDR1 as SQVTM and CDR2 as ANQGSEA. V lost 4 bases to trimming and J lost 4 bases, with 13 bases between them. The CDR3 covers 14 residues.